The 22 T cell receptor beta chains presented below share a single source sample, sequenced in a study of immune evolution from preneoplasia to lung adenocarcinoma. Clones were read by immunoSEQ multiplex PCR, and TCRdb kept only the in-frame ones, dropping some. The table includes fewer than 50,000 clones, 70% to 80% detected once. Sequenced: FFPE invasive lung adenocarcinoma tissue. The source of these receptors is a person in their sixties with lung adenocarcinoma.

This clone was detected once. The gene calls are TRBV2 and TRBJ1-4, with TRBD1 as a possible D gene (5 bases). The germline gives CDR1 SNHLY, CDR2 FYNNEI. The ends were cut back, 4 bases at V and 12 bases at J, with 12 bases in the middle. CDR3 length: 12 residues. In DNA form, the CDR3 reads TGTGCCAGCAGTGCGGGGCGCGTCGAACTGTTTTTT. Amino acids: CASSAGRVELFF.

V is TRBV6-5 and J is TRBJ2-7; D unresolved. The V end was cut by 4 bases, the J end by 6 bases, with 7 bases between. This CDR3 has 11 amino acids. The germline V gene encodes CDR1 MNHEY and CDR2 SVGAGI. The CDR3 DNA follows: TGTGCCAGCAGTTCCCTAGGCGAGCAGTACTTC. This translates into CASSSLGEQYF.

This rearrangement joins TRBV6-6 to TRBJ1-1; D not certain. The V gene's germline CDR1 is MNHNY and CDR2 SVGAGI (reference sequence). V was pared by 0 bases and J by 7 bases, with 6 bases between. CDR3 length: 12 amino acids. CDR3 sequence: CASSYSRVEAFF. The CDR3 DNA reads as TGTGCCAGCAGTTACTCGAGGGTTGAAGCTTTCTTT.

V and J are TRBV5-6 and TRBJ1-4, with D possibly being TRBD1 (5 bases). Germline V CDR1 and CDR2: SGHDT, YYEEEE. The CDR3 runs to 16 residues. V dropped 6 bases and J dropped 0 bases, with 15 bases sitting between them. CDR3 nucleotides: TGTGCCAGCACCACTCGACGGGACGCAACTAATGAAAAACTGTTTTTT. This codes for CASTTRRDATNEKLFF.

The chain recombines TRBV28 with TRBJ1-4; D is uncertain. This CDR3 contains 15 residues. Deletions cut 8 bases from V and 5 bases from J, with 18 bases between. CDR1 MDHEN and CDR2 SYDVKM come from the germline V gene. The chain's CDR3 is CASAPRANENEKLFF. DNA for the CDR3: TGTGCCAGCGCACCGCGGGCAAACGAGAATGAAAAACTGTTTTTT.

This clone was recorded once. The chain combines TRBV18 with TRBJ2-7; weak D call: TRBD1 (5 bases). Trimming stripped 6 bases from V and 1 base from J, with 7 bases between. Germline CDR1 is KGHSH and CDR2 is LQKENI. The CDR3 length is 12 residues. The CDR3 DNA reads TGTGCCAGCTCGGACACTTCCTACGAGCAGTACTTC. Protein product: CASSDTSYEQYF.

This chain joins TRBV11-2 and TRBJ2-1; D unresolved. The V gene's germline CDR1 is SGHAT and CDR2 FQNNGV. V lost 1 base and J 7 bases, leaving 5 bases between the germline ends. This CDR3 has 12 amino acids. This chain's CDR3 is CASSLAQNEQFF. The DNA of the CDR3 is TGTGCCAGCAGCTTAGCTCAGAATGAGCAGTTCTTC.

The rearrangement links TRBV5-1 to TRBJ2-2, with 8 positions matching TRBD1. CDR1 is SGHRS, CDR2 YFSETQ, per germline. The J segment lost 6 bases and the V segment lost 2 bases, leaving 0 bases of the junction unmatched. The CDR3 spans 13 residues. The chain's CDR3 is CASSLQGAGELFF. The DNA of the CDR3 is TGCGCCAGCAGCTTACAGGGGGCCGGGGAGCTGTTTTTT.

This clone showed up just once. This rearrangement joins TRBV4-2 to TRBJ2-7; TRBD1 matches at 12 bases. Germline V gene sequence: CDR1 LGHNA, CDR2 YNFKEQ. CDR3 length equals 16 residues. V lost 3 bases, J lost 3 bases, and 6 bases stayed unmatched. CDR3: CASSQTGTGGHYEQYF. The CDR3 DNA reads as TGTGCCAGCAGCCAGACCGGGACAGGGGGCCACTACGAGCAGTACTTC.

The chain employs TRBV6-1 and TRBJ1-4; 7 bases are shared with TRBD1. The CDR3 contains 15 residues. Per germline, CDR1 MNHNS and CDR2 SASEGT. V gave up 4 bases and J gave up 10 bases; unmatched junction bases: 12. CDR3 nucleotides: TGTGCCAGCAGTGGTCATACCGGGACAGCCAGAAAACTGTTTTTT. Protein product: CASSGHTGTARKLFF.

Concerning this clone itself: The junction and the germline gene differ at one end; a read error may be behind it. The J gene is TRBJ1-1, the V gene TRBV18, with 9 nucleotides matching TRBD1. Germline V gene sequence: CDR1 KGHSH, CDR2 LQKENI. The CDR3 length is 15 residues. The CDR3 region has the DNA TGTGCCAGCTCTCCACAGGGGGCATTGAACACTGAAGCTTTCTTT. The encoded protein is CASSPQGALNTEAFF.

V gene TRBV27 combines with J gene TRBJ2-7; D is possibly TRBD1 (5 bases). The CDR3 sequence is 13 residues long. Germline CDR1 is MNHEY and CDR2 is SMNVEV (reference sequence). Deletions cut 0 bases from V and 4 bases from J, with 7 bases between. CDR3 loop: CASSLSGQYEQYF. In DNA, the CDR3 is TGTGCCAGCAGTTTATCAGGACAATACGAGCAGTACTTC.

This sequence joins TRBV30 and TRBJ2-1, with unresolved D. The CDR3 loop spans 13 amino acids. Trimming took off 4 bases at V and 4 bases at J, with 11 bases between the two ends. Germline V CDR1 and CDR2: GTSNPN, SVGIG (reference sequence). CDR3 bases: TGTGCCTGGAAGCCAGATAATTACAATGAGCAGTTCTTC. It translates to CAWKPDNYNEQFF.

This rearrangement joins TRBV11-2 to TRBJ2-7; 7 bases align to TRBD2. The ends lost 2 bases at V and 7 bases at J; junction bases unmatched: 5. The germline gives CDR1 SGHAT, CDR2 FQNNGV. This CDR3 is built from 13 residues. This chain's CDR3 is CASSLSLAVEQYF. As DNA, the CDR3 is TGTGCCAGCAGCTTAAGCCTAGCGGTTGAGCAGTACTTC.

The chain carries TRBV27 and TRBJ2-7; 7 nucleotides align to TRBD2. V was clipped by 6 bases and J by 2 bases; unmatched bases: 10. This CDR3 spans 15 amino acids. Germline V lookup: CDR1 MNHEY, CDR2 SMNVEV (reference sequence). The CDR3 sequence is CASRKGAGAAYEQYF. The CDR3 region has the DNA TGTGCCAGCAGGAAAGGGGCGGGAGCGGCCTACGAGCAGTACTTC.

V usage is TRBV9 and J usage is TRBJ2-3; 11 bases line up with TRBD2. Trimming removed 4 bases from V and 4 bases from J; junction bases left unmatched: 5. The CDR3 is 15 residues long. The germline CDR1 and CDR2 sequences are SGDLS and YYNGEE. The CDR3 here is CASSTTSGIADTQYF. CDR3 DNA sequence: TGTGCCAGCAGCACGACTAGCGGGATAGCAGATACGCAGTATTTT.

This chain joins TRBV4-1 and TRBJ1-4, with D unclear. Germline CDR1 MGHRA, CDR2 YSYEKL. The CDR3 consists of 14 residues. Trimming shortened V by 3 bases and J by 4 bases, and 9 bases separated the two germline ends. In nucleotides, the CDR3 is TGCGCCAGCAGCCAGGGAAACCGTAATGAAAAACTGTTTTTT. It yields the protein CASSQGNRNEKLFF.

The chain has TRBV29-1 and TRBJ1-5; 11 bases align to TRBD1. V shed 4 bases, J shed 4 bases, and the junction held 3 bases outside the gene matches. In germline, CDR1 is SQVTM, CDR2 ANQGSEA. The CDR3 is 14 amino acids. The CDR3 region has the DNA TGCAGCGTTGGGACAGGGGGCGCGAATCAGCCCCAGCATTTT. Translating gives CSVGTGGANQPQHF.

V is TRBV10-1 and J is TRBJ2-3, with 7 bases aligning to TRBD2. Trimming took 5 bases from V and 1 from J; bases not matched to a gene: 3. Germline CDR1 and CDR2: WNHNN and SYGVQD (reference sequence). This CDR3 is built from 14 residues. This CDR3 is CASSSSGGTDTQYF. The CDR3 bases are TGCGCCAGCAGTTCGAGCGGGGGCACAGATACGCAGTATTTT.

The chain recombines TRBV29-1 with TRBJ2-5, with D perhaps TRBD1 (6 bases). This CDR3 is built from 15 residues. V was clipped by 4 bases and J by 2 bases, with 17 bases between them. CDR1 is SQVTM, CDR2 ANQGSEA, per germline. CDR3 nucleotide sequence: TGCAGCGTTGTTTTGTGGGCAGGGGTACAAGAGACCCAGTACTTC. This sequence encodes CSVVLWAGVQETQYF.

The chain recombines TRBV19 with TRBJ1-5; a possible D gene is TRBD1 (5 bases). Germline lookup yields CDR1 LNHDA and CDR2 SQIVND (reference sequence). V shed 3 bases and J shed 2 bases, with 11 bases lying between them. The CDR3 contains 15 residues. Written as DNA, the CDR3 is TGTGCCAGTAGTATCGGCAGGGTTGGCAATCAGCCCCAGCATTTT. Translating it yields CASSIGRVGNQPQHF.

This rearrangement joins TRBV30 to TRBJ2-2, with TRBD2 identical over 15 bases. Losses at the gene ends were 8 bases for V and 4 bases for J; bases not matched to a gene: 8. The CDR3 consists of 16 residues. Looked up from germline, CDR1 is GTSNPN and CDR2 is SVGIG (reference sequence). CDR3 DNA sequence: TGTGCCCGCGGACTAGCGGGAGGGCCGAGCACCGGGGAGCTGTTTTTT. It encodes CARGLAGGPSTGELFF.